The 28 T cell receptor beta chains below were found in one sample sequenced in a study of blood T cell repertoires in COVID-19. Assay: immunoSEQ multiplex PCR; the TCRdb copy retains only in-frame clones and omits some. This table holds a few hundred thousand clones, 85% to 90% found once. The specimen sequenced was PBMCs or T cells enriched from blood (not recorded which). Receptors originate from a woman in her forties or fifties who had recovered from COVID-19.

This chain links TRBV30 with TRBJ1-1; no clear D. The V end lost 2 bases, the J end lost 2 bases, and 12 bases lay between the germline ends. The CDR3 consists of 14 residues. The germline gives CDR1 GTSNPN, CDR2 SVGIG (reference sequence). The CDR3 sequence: CAWSRRSRNTEAFF. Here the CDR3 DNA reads TGTGCCTGGAGTCGGCGGAGCCGCAACACTGAAGCTTTCTTT.

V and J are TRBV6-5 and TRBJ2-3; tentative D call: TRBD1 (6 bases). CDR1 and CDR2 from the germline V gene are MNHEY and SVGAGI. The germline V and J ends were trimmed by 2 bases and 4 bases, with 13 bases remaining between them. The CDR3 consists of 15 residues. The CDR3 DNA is TGTGCCAGCAGTTACGGGCAGGGGCCCGCAGATACGCAGTATTTT. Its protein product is CASSYGQGPADTQYF.

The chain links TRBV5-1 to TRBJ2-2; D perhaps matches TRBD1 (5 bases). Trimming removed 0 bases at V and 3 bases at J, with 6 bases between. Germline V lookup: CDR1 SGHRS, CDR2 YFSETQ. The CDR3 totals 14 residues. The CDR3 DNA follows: TGCGCCAGCAGCTTGGGGGGCGACACCGGGGAGCTGTTTTTT. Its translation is CASSLGGDTGELFF.

The CDR3 DNA reads TGCAGTGCTGCCGACAGCTACGAGCAGTACTTC. It yields the protein CSAADSYEQYF. The chain links TRBV20-1 to TRBJ2-7; tentatively, D is TRBD1 (5 bases). V gave up 5 bases and J gave up 3 bases, with 8 bases separating them. The germline gives CDR1 DFQATT, CDR2 SNEGSKA (reference sequence). The CDR3 is 11 residues long.

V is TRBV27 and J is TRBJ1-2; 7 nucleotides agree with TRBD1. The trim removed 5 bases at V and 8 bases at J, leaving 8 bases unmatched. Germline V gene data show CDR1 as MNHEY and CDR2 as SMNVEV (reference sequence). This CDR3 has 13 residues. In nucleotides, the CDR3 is TGTGCCAGCAGTATGACAGGGTTGGAAGGCTACACCTTC. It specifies CASSMTGLEGYTF.

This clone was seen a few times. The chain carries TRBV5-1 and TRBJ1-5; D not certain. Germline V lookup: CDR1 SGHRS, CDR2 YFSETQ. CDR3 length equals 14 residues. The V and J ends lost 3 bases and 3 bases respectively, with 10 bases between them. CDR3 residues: CASSSQPDNQPQHF. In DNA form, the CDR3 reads TGCGCCAGCAGCTCACAGCCGGACAATCAGCCCCAGCATTTT. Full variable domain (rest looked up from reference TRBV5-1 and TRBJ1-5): KAGVTQTPRYLIKTRGQQVTLSCSPISGHRSVSWYQQTPGQGLQFLFEYFSETQRNKGNFPGRFSGRQFSNSRSEMNVSTLELGDSALYLCASSSQPDNQPQHFGDGTRLSIL.

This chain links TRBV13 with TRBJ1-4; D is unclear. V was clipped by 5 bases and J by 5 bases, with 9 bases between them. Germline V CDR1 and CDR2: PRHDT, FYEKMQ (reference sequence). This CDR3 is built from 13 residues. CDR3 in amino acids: CASSRRGNEKLFF. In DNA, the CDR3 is TGTGCCAGCAGCCGCCGGGGAAATGAAAAACTGTTTTTT.

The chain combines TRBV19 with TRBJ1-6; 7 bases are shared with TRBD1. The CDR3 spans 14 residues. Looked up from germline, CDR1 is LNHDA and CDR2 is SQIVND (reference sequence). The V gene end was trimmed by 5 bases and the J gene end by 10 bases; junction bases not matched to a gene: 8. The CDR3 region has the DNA TGTGCCAGTAGTGGAGGGACAGAGAAGTCACCCCTCCACTTT. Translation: CASSGGTEKSPLHF. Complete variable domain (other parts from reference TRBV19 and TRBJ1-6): DGGITQSPKYLFRKEGQNVTLSCEQNLNHDAMYWYRQDPGQGLRLIYYSQIVNDFQKGDIAEGYSVSREKKESFPLTVTSAQKNPTAFYLCASSGGTEKSPLHFGNGTRLTVT.

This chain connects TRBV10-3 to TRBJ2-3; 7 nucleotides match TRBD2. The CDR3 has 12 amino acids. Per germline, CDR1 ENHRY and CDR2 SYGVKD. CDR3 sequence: CAAAGVADTQYF. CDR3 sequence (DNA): TGTGCTGCGGCGGGGGTGGCAGATACGCAGTATTTT.

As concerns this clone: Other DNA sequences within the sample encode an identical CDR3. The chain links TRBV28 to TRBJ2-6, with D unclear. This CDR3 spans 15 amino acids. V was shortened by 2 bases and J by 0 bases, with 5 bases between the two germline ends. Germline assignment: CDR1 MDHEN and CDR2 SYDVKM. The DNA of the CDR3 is TGTGCCAGCAGTTTAGGCGGCTCTGGGGCCAACGTCCTGACTTTC. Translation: CASSLGGSGANVLTF.

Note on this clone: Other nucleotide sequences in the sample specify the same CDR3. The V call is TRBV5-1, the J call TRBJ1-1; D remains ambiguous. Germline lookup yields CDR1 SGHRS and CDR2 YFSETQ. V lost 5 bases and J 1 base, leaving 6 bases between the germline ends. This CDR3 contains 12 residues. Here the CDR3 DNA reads TGCGCCAGCAGAACTGGGAACACTGAAGCTTTCTTT. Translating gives CASRTGNTEAFF.

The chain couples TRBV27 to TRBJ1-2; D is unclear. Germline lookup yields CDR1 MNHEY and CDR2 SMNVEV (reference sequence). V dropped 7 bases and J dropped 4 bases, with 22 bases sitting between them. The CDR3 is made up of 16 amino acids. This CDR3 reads CASNPVWVASLYGYTF. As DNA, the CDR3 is TGTGCCAGCAACCCGGTTTGGGTAGCAAGCCTCTATGGCTACACCTTC.

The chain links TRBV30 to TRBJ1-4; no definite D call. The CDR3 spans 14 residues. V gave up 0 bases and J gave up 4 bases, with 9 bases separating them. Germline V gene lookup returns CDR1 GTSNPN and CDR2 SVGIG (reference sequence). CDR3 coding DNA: TGTGCCTGGAGTGTCCGTCAGATTAATGAAAAACTGTTTTTT. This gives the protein CAWSVRQINEKLFF. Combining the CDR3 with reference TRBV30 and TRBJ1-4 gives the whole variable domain SQTIHQWPATLVQPVGSPLSLECTVEGTSNPNLYWYRQAAGRGLQLLFYSVGIGQISSEVPQNLSASRPQDRQFILSSKKLLLSDSGFYLCAWSVRQINEKLFFGSGTQLSVL.

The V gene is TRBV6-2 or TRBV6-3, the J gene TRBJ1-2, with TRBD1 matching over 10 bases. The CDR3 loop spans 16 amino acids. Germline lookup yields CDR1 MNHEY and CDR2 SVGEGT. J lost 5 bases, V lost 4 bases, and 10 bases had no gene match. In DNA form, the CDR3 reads TGTGCCAGCAGTTTCCAACGGGACAGGGGATTTTATGGCTACACCTTC. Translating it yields CASSFQRDRGFYGYTF.

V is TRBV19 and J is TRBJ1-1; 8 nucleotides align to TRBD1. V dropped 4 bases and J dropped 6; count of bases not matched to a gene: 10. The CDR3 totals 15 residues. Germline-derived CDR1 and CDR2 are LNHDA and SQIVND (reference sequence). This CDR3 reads CASSTRTGMRAEAFF. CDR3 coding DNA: TGTGCCAGTAGTACCCGGACAGGGATGAGGGCTGAAGCTTTCTTT.

CDR3 protein: CASSLGLGQGDTDTQYF. The CDR3 DNA is TGCGCCAGCAGCTTGGGACTGGGACAGGGAGACACAGATACGCAGTATTTT. The chain uses TRBV5-1 and TRBJ2-3, with TRBD1 identical over 9 bases. The CDR3 loop spans 17 amino acids. J was trimmed by 2 bases and V by 0 bases; bases with no gene match: 7. Per germline, CDR1 SGHRS and CDR2 YFSETQ.

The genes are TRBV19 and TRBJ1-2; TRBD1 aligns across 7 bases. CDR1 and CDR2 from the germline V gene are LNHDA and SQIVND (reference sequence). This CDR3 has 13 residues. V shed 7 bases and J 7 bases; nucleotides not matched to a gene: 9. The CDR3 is CASTPWGDSGYTF. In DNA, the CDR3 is TGTGCCAGTACCCCATGGGGGGACAGTGGCTACACCTTC.

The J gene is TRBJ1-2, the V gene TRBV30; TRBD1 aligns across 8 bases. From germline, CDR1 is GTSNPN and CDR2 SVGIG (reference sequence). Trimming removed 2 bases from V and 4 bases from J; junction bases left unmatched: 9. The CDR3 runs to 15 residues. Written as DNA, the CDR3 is TGTGCCTGGAGTTCGACAGGGGCGCCCGGCTATGGCTACACCTTC. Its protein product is CAWSSTGAPGYGYTF.

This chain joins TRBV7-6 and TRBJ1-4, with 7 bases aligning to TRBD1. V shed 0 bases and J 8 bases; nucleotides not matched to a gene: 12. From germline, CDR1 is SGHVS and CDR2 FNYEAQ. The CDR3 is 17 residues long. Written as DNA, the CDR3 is TGTGCCAGCAGCTTAGCGTTAGGGACAGCCGAAAAAGAAAAACTGTTTTTT. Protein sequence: CASSLALGTAEKEKLFF.

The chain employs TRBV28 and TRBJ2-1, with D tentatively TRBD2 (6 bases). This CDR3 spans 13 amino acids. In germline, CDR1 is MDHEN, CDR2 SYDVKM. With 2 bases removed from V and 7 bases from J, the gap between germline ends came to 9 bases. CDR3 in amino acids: CASSLRRGNEQFF. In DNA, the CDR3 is TGTGCCAGCAGTTTACGACGGGGGAATGAGCAGTTCTTC.

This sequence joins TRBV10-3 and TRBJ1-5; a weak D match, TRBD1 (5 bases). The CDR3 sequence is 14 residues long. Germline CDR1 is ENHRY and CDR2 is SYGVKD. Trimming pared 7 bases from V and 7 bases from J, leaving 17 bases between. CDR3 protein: CAIKQAGSSQPQHF. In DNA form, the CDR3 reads TGTGCCATCAAACAAGCAGGGTCGTCGCAGCCCCAGCATTTT.

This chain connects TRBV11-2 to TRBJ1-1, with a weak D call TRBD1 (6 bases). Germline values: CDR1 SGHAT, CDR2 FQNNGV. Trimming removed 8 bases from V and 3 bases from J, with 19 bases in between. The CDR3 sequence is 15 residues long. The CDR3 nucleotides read TGTGCCAGCGGCTCAGGATTCGGGGGGCACACTGAAGCTTTCTTT. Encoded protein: CASGSGFGGHTEAFF.

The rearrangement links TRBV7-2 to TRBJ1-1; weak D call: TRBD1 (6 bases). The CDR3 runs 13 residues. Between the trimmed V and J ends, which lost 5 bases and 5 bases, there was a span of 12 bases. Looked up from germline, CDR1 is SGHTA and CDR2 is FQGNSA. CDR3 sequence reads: CASSDRLGTEAFF. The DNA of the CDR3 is TGTGCCAGCAGCGACAGGTTAGGGACTGAAGCTTTCTTT.

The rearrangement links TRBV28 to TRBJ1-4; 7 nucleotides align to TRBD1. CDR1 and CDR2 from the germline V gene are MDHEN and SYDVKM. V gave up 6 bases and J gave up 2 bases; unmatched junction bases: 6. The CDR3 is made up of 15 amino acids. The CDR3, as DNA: TGTGCCAGCAGCTCCGCACAGGGGACTAATGAAAAACTGTTTTTT. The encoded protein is CASSSAQGTNEKLFF. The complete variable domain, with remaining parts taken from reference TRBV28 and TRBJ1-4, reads DVKVTQSSRYLVKRTGEKVFLECVQDMDHENMFWYRQDPGLGLRLIYFSYDVKMKEKGDIPEGYSVSREKKERFSLILESASTNQTSMYLCASSSAQGTNEKLFFGSGTQLSVL.

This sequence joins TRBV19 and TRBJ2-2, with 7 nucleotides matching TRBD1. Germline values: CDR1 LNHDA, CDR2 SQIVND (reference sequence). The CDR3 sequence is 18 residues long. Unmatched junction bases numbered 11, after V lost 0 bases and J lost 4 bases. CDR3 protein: CASSIDRLTGSGTGELFF. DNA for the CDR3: TGTGCCAGTAGTATAGATAGGTTGACAGGGTCGGGCACCGGGGAGCTGTTTTTT.

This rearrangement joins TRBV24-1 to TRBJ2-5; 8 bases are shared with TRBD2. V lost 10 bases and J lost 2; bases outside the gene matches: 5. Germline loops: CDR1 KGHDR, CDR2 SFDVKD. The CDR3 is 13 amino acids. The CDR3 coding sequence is TGTGCCACGTCCTCGGGGGGGCAAGAGACCCAGTACTTC. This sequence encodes CATSSGGQETQYF.

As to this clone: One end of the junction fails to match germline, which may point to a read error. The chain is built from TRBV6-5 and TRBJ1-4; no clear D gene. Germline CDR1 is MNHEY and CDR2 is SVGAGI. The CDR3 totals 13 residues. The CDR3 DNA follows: TGTGCCAGCAGTGACTCCCTTAATGAAAAACTGTTTTTT. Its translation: CASSDSLNEKLFF.

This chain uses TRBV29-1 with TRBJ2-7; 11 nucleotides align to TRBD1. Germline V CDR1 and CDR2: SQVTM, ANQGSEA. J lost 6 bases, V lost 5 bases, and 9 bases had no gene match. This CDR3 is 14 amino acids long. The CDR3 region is CSVFRDGTGGEQYF. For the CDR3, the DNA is TGCAGCGTTTTCCGAGACGGGACAGGGGGCGAGCAGTACTTC.